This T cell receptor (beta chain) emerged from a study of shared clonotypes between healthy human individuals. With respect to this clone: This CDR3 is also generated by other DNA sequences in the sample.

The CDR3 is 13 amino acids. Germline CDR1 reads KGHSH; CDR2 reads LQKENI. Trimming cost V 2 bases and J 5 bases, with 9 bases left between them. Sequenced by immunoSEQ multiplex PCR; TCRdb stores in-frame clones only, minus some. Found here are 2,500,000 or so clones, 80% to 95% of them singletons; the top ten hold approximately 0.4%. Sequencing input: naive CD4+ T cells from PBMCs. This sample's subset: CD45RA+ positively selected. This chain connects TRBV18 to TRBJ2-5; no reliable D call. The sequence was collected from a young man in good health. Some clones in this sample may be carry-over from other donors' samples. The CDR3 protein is CASSPGVRETQYF. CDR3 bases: TGTGCCAGCTCACCAGGGGTCCGGGAGACCCAGTACTTC.